This record covers a single T cell receptor beta chain. Its target is unknown. The repertoire was sequenced with immunoSEQ multiplex PCR; TCRdb's copy has only in-frame clones and lacks some. The sample includes around 50,000 clones, 89% of them seen just once. The sample originates from a study of graft-versus-host responses after intestinal transplantation. About the study: Those transplanted obtained multivisceral, liver-intestinal, or isolated intestinal grafts. Findings and limits, study-wide: GvH clones appeared in recipient marrow, some first in ileum or blood. An association linked early post-transplant HvG declines with peak circulating GvH clone levels.

The sequence derives from a human donor who was the organ donor for an intestinal transplant. The sample was unstimulated CD4+ T cells sorted from spleen or lymph node cells, taken before transplant.

CDR3 sequence reads: CASSLSGYGYTF. Here the CDR3 DNA reads TGTGCCAGCAGTTTATCAGGGTACGGCTACACCTTC. V usage is TRBV28 and J usage is TRBJ1-2; TRBD1 might be the D (5 bases). V was shortened by 1 base and J by 8 bases, with 8 bases between the two germline ends. CDR3 length equals 12 residues. The V gene's germline CDR1 is MDHEN and CDR2 SYDVKM.